The rows below give T cell receptor beta chains drawn from one sample of a study of CD8 T cells in ankylosing spondylitis. TCRdb itself ran the 5' RACE reads through MiXCR, one entry per CDR3 protein. The sample lists approximately 210,000 distinct CDR3 sequences, about 13% occurring once. The sequencing input was blood, either unsorted or a sorted T cell fraction (not recorded which). These receptors were collected from a male donor with ankylosing spondylitis or in good health (not recorded which). The CDR3 runs from the conserved cysteine through the conserved F or W. Each record gives: clone size, CDR3 length, J gene, V gene, D gene, CDR3 DNA, CDR3 protein. The D gene is left open where the match is weak. A clone size is listed for some rows: how often the clone was seen (once, few, many), or a class if it is expanded.

clone size: NA
CDR3 length: 14
J gene: TRBJ2-5
V gene: TRBV3-1
D gene: NA
CDR3 DNA: TGTGCCAGCAGCCAAAAGGGGGGGCGAGAGACCCAGTACTTC
CDR3 protein: CASSQKGGRETQYF

clone size: few
CDR3 length: 14
J gene: TRBJ1-2
V gene: TRBV7-2
D gene: NA
CDR3 DNA: TGTGCCAGCAGCTTGGCTGTAGAGGGGGGAGGCTACACCTTC
CDR3 protein: CASSLAVEGGGYTF

clone size: NA
CDR3 length: 14
J gene: TRBJ2-5
V gene: TRBV20-1
D gene: NA
CDR3 DNA: TGCAGTGCTATAGAGAGGGCGGAACAAGAGACCCAGTACTTC
CDR3 protein: CSAIERAEQETQYF

clone size: few
CDR3 length: 14
J gene: TRBJ2-7
V gene: TRBV11-3
D gene: TRBD1
CDR3 DNA: TGTGCCAGCAGTCACGGACAGGGGTCCTACGAGCAGTACTTC
CDR3 protein: CASSHGQGSYEQYF

clone size: NA
CDR3 length: 11
J gene: TRBJ1-1
V gene: TRBV7-9
D gene: NA
CDR3 DNA: TGTGCCGTTCGAGGGAACACTGAAGCTTTCTTT
CDR3 protein: CAVRGNTEAFF

clone size: few
CDR3 length: 15
J gene: TRBJ2-1
V gene: TRBV27
D gene: TRBD2
CDR3 DNA: TGTGCCAGCAGTCAAGGGACTAGCGGGAGAGGTGAGCAGTTCTTC
CDR3 protein: CASSQGTSGRGEQFF

clone size: NA
CDR3 length: 13
J gene: TRBJ2-7
V gene: TRBV29-1
D gene: NA
CDR3 DNA: TGCAGCGTGGCCAGGGGAGCCAGCTACGAGCAGTACTTC
CDR3 protein: CSVARGASYEQYF

clone size: many
CDR3 length: 16
J gene: TRBJ2-3
V gene: TRBV7-7
D gene: NA
CDR3 DNA: TGTGCCAGCAGCCCGGAGGACGCGACGGCCACAGATACGCAGTATTTT
CDR3 protein: CASSPEDATATDTQYF

clone size: NA
CDR3 length: 13
J gene: TRBJ1-1
V gene: TRBV5-6
D gene: NA
CDR3 DNA: TGTGCCAGCAGGCCTGGTTCGAACACTGAAGCTTTCTTT
CDR3 protein: CASRPGSNTEAFF

clone size: few
CDR3 length: 20
J gene: TRBJ2-5
V gene: TRBV20-1
D gene: NA
CDR3 DNA: TGCAGTGCTAGAGAGGGGGGGACAGGGTGGACTAGCGGCCCATGGGGGACCCAGTACTTC
CDR3 protein: CSAREGGTGWTSGPWGTQYF

clone size: few
CDR3 length: 16
J gene: TRBJ2-5
V gene: TRBV5-1
D gene: NA
CDR3 DNA: TGCGCCAGCAGCTCGGGGGTTCTCAAGATCGAATTAACCCAGTACTTC
CDR3 protein: CASSSGVLKIELTQYF

clone size: many
CDR3 length: 17
J gene: TRBJ2-3
V gene: TRBV3-1
D gene: TRBD2
CDR3 DNA: TGTGCCAGCAGCCAAGAGTTTAGCGGGGGTGGGGCAGATACGCAGTATTTT
CDR3 protein: CASSQEFSGGGADTQYF

clone size: few
CDR3 length: 13
J gene: TRBJ1-4
V gene: TRBV6-1
D gene: NA
CDR3 DNA: TGTGCCAGCAGTCCTATGGCCCGCTTAAAACTGTTTTTT
CDR3 protein: CASSPMARLKLFF